This T cell receptor (beta chain) was sequenced in a study of CXCR3-negative and CXCR3-positive naive CD8 T cells. The overall study: Every library held about 1.5 +/- 0.3 million TRB reads, and the total came to around 140 million.

Study-level results: Hydrophobicity was higher for TRB CDR3s found in CXCR3-positive naive cells than in CXCR3-negative naive cells.

Via 5' RACE with UMI labels, TRB cDNA libraries were prepared. No DNA is given; TCRdb re-called the 5' RACE reads and lists each CDR3 protein once. The listing records 4,500 to 6,500 distinct CDR3 sequences. CDR1 is SQVTM, CDR2 ANQGSEA, per germline. The length of the CDR3 is 12 residues. Comment on this clonotype: Its antigen is not known.

The source of this sequence is a human donor in good health. Some clones in this sample may be carry-over from other donors' samples. The genes are TRBV29-1 and TRBJ2-5; TCRdb's D call of TRBD2 is untestable without DNA. The sample consisted of naive CXCR3+ CD8+ T cells from blood. Subset specified: CD45RO-CCR7+CD27+CD95- naive CD8+ T cells expressing CXCR3 (TNR3+). The CDR3 protein is CSVAGVGETQYF. The full variable domain, rest sourced from reference TRBV29-1 and TRBJ2-5, is SAVISQKPSRDICQRGTSLTIQCQVDSQVTMMFWYRQQPGQSLTLIATANQGSEATYESGFVIDKFPISRPNLTFSTLTVSNMSPEDSSIYLCSVAGVGETQYFGPGTRLLVL.